Shown below are 19 T cell receptor beta chains from a single sample sequenced in a study of blood T cell repertoires in COVID-19. Profiled with immunoSEQ multiplex PCR; TCRdb holds only in-frame clones, not every one. The table records approximately 110,000 clones, approximately 85% of them present only once. The sequenced material came from peripheral blood. The receptor set was obtained from a man aged 35 to 55 with acute or convalescent COVID-19.

The V and J genes are TRBV7-9 and TRBJ2-7, with 8 nucleotides matching TRBD2. The CDR3 sequence is 16 residues long. Per the germline V gene, CDR1 is SEHNR and CDR2 is FQNEAQ (reference sequence). V trimming: 7 bases; J trimming: 0 bases; junction bases outside the gene matches: 11. DNA for the CDR3: TGTGCCAGCACCGCTCTCGGTGCGGGGGGCTCCTACGAGCAGTACTTC. Its translation is CASTALGAGGSYEQYF.

The rearrangement links TRBV7-3 to TRBJ2-3, with unresolved D. Germline lookup yields CDR1 SGHTA and CDR2 FQGTGA. V was clipped by 5 bases and J by 2 bases, with 8 bases between them. The CDR3 is 13 residues long. CDR3 in amino acids: CASSAVNTDTQYF. Here the CDR3 DNA reads TGTGCCAGCAGCGCGGTCAACACAGATACGCAGTATTTT.

The chain recombines TRBV18 with TRBJ2-2; 7 nucleotides align to TRBD1. Germline values: CDR1 KGHSH, CDR2 LQKENI. The J segment lost 1 base and the V segment lost 4 bases, leaving 6 bases of the junction unmatched. This CDR3 comprises 16 residues. CDR3 bases: TGTGCCAGCTCACGAACGGGACAGCTGAACACCGGGGAGCTGTTTTTT. It encodes CASSRTGQLNTGELFF.

The chain recombines TRBV24-1 with TRBJ2-6; 7 nucleotides align to TRBD2. With V trimmed by 3 bases and J by 0 bases, 7 bases remained unmatched. The CDR3 has 18 residues. Looked up from germline, CDR1 is KGHDR and CDR2 is SFDVKD. CDR3 bases: TGTGCCACCAGTGATGGGGGGGACGGGCCCTCTGGGGCCAACGTCCTGACTTTC. It yields the protein CATSDGGDGPSGANVLTF.

The genes are TRBV2 and TRBJ1-1; 7 bases are a match to TRBD1. The trim removed 11 bases at V and 0 bases at J, leaving 6 bases unmatched. The CDR3 runs to 13 residues. Germline V lookup: CDR1 SNHLY, CDR2 FYNNEI. The CDR3 spells CAGNRGMNTEAFF. The CDR3, as DNA: TGTGCCGGCAACAGGGGAATGAACACTGAAGCTTTCTTT. The full variable domain, rest sourced from reference TRBV2 and TRBJ1-1, is EPEVTQTPSHQVTQMGQEVILRCVPISNHLYFYWYRQILGQKVEFLVSFYNNEISEKSEIFDDQFSVERPDGSNFTLKIRSTKLEDSAMYFCAGNRGMNTEAFFGQGTRLTVV.

The sample holds a few counts of this clone. The chain employs TRBV6-2 or TRBV6-3 and TRBJ2-3, with TRBD1 as a possible D gene (6 bases). This CDR3 is 16 amino acids long. Trimming cost V 2 bases and J 3 bases, with 15 bases left between them. CDR1 is MNHEY, CDR2 SVGEGT, per germline. The CDR3, as DNA: TGTGCCAGCAGTTACCTACAGGGACGGGGTACAGATACGCAGTATTTT. Its protein product is CASSYLQGRGTDTQYF.

The CDR3 reads CASRPSGGELFF. The CDR3 DNA follows: TGTGCCAGCAGACCATCGGGCGGGGAGCTGTTTTTT. The V gene is TRBV6-5, the J gene TRBJ2-2; D not resolved. Germline lookup yields CDR1 MNHEY and CDR2 SVGAGI. The germline V and J ends were trimmed by 6 bases and 7 bases, with 9 bases remaining between them. The CDR3 has 12 amino acids.

The V call is TRBV7-2, the J call TRBJ2-1; no reliable D call. The CDR3 is 14 amino acids. CDR1 and CDR2 (germline): SGHTA, FQGNSA. The V end lost 2 bases, the J end lost 7 bases, and 12 bases lay between the germline ends. This chain's CDR3 is CASSLILVNNEQFF. The CDR3 DNA follows: TGTGCCAGCAGCTTAATCCTTGTTAATAATGAGCAGTTCTTC.

This clone was recorded once. This chain uses TRBV4-3 with TRBJ1-4, with D unclear. The germline V gene has CDR1 LGHNA and CDR2 YSLEER. Trimming pared 0 bases from V and 8 bases from J, leaving 10 bases between. There are 14 residues in the CDR3. For the CDR3, the DNA is TGCGCCAGCAGCCAAGACGTCAGGCAGGAAAAACTGTTTTTT. This codes for CASSQDVRQEKLFF.

J is TRBJ2-7 and V is TRBV4-1, with 8 bases lining up with TRBD2. This CDR3 has 14 residues. V shed 0 bases, J shed 6 bases, and the junction held 4 bases outside the gene matches. Germline assignment: CDR1 MGHRA and CDR2 YSYEKL. CDR3 nucleotides: TGCGCCAGCAGCCAAGAGGGACTAGTTAGCGAGCAGTACTTC. Encoded protein: CASSQEGLVSEQYF.

This chain links TRBV7-9 with TRBJ1-2; tentatively, D is TRBD1 (6 bases). The V gene's germline CDR1 is SEHNR and CDR2 FQNEAQ (reference sequence). CDR3 length: 14 residues. Trimming removed 3 bases from V and 3 bases from J, with 11 bases in between. The CDR3 loop reads CASSLSRGDYGYTF. DNA for the CDR3: TGTGCCAGCAGCTTGAGCAGGGGAGACTATGGCTACACCTTC.

The gene calls are TRBV29-1 and TRBJ1-6, with TRBD1 matching 7 bases. The CDR3 is made up of 14 amino acids. CDR1 and CDR2 (germline): SQVTM, ANQGSEA. Trimming took 0 bases from V and 9 from J; bases not matched to a gene: 5. Written as DNA, the CDR3 is TGCAGCGTTGAAGATCAGGGGGTCGGTTCACCCCTCCACTTT. It codes for CSVEDQGVGSPLHF.

The chain's CDR3 is CATEEGGAADTQYF. The CDR3 DNA follows: TGTGCCACCGAGGAAGGGGGGGCGGCAGATACGCAGTATTTT. The chain uses TRBV24-1 and TRBJ2-3; perhaps TRBD2 as D (7 bases). Trimming took 9 bases from V and 4 from J, leaving 16 bases between them. The CDR3 totals 14 residues. Germline CDR1 KGHDR, CDR2 SFDVKD.

V gene TRBV5-1 combines with J gene TRBJ2-1; 10 bases map to TRBD2. CDR3 length: 19 amino acids. The V gene end was trimmed by 4 bases and the J gene end by 0 bases; junction bases not matched to a gene: 13. CDR1 is SGHRS, CDR2 YFSETQ, per germline. The CDR3 loop reads CASSRVLAGLYISYNEQFF. As DNA, the CDR3 is TGCGCCAGCAGCCGTGTACTAGCGGGGCTCTACATCTCCTACAATGAGCAGTTCTTC.

V usage is TRBV24-1 and J usage is TRBJ2-1, with D possibly TRBD2 on 5 matching bases. Germline CDR1 and CDR2: KGHDR and SFDVKD. V was clipped by 9 bases and J by 5 bases, with 16 bases between them. This CDR3 has 14 residues. This chain's CDR3 is CATGGRLGNNEQFF. The CDR3 region has the DNA TGTGCCACCGGAGGACGGCTGGGGAACAATGAGCAGTTCTTC.

V gene TRBV11-2 combines with J gene TRBJ2-2, with TRBD2 matching 9 bases. The CDR3 sequence is 13 residues long. With V trimmed by 2 bases and J by 8 bases, 0 bases remained unmatched. The germline CDR1 and CDR2 sequences are SGHAT and FQNNGV. CDR3 coding DNA: TGTGCCAGCAGCTTACTAGCGGGGGGGGAGCTGTTTTTT. Amino acid sequence: CASSLLAGGELFF.

The chain uses TRBV12-3 or TRBV12-4 and TRBJ2-3; tentatively, D is TRBD2 (5 bases). V lost 6 bases and J 4 bases, leaving 11 bases between the germline ends. The CDR3 runs 13 residues. The CDR3 here is CASRTDFADTQYF. The CDR3 bases are TGTGCCAGCAGGACGGACTTTGCAGATACGCAGTATTTT.

This clone was seen once. This CDR3 is CASSTGVYNEQFF. Here the CDR3 DNA reads TGCGCCAGCAGCACAGGGGTCTACAATGAGCAGTTCTTC. V and J are TRBV5-1 and TRBJ2-1, with 7 bases that match TRBD1. Germline V gives CDR1 SGHRS, CDR2 YFSETQ. The ends lost 4 bases at V and 3 bases at J; junction bases unmatched: 1. This CDR3 region has 13 residues. Using reference TRBV5-1 and TRBJ2-1 for the parts outside the CDR3, the full variable domain is KAGVTQTPRYLIKTRGQQVTLSCSPISGHRSVSWYQQTPGQGLQFLFEYFSETQRNKGNFPGRFSGRQFSNSRSEMNVSTLELGDSALYLCASSTGVYNEQFFGPGTRLTVL.

The rearrangement joins TRBV27 to TRBJ1-6, with 7 nucleotides matching TRBD1. The CDR3 length is 13 residues. Germline CDR1 is MNHEY and CDR2 is SMNVEV (reference sequence). V trimming: 7 bases; J trimming: 6 bases; junction bases outside the gene matches: 3. Here the CDR3 DNA reads TGTGCCAGCACGGGGACAGCTAATTCACCCCTCCACTTT. Translating it yields CASTGTANSPLHF.